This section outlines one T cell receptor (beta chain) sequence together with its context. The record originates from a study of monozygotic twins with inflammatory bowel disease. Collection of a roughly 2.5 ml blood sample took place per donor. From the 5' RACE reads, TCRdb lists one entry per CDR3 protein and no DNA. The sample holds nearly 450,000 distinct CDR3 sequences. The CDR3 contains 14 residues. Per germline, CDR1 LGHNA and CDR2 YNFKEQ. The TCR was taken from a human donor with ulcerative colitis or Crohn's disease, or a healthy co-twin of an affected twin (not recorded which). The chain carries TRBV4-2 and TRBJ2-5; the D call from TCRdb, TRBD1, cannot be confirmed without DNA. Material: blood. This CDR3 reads CASSQDLAARTQYF.